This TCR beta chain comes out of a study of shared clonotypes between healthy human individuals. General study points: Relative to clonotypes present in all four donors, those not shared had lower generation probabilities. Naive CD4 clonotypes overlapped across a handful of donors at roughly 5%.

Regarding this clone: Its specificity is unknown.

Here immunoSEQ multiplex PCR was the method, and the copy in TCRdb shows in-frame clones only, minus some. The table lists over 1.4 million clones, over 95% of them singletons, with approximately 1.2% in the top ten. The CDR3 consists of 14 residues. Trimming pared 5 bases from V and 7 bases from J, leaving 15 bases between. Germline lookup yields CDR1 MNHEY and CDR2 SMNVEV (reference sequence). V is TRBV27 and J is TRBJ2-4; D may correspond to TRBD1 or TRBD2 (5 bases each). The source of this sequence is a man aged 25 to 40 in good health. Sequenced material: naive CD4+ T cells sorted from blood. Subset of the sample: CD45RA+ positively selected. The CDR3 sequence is CASSVAGTRNIQYF. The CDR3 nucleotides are TGTGCCAGCAGTGTCGCCGGGACGCGGAACATTCAGTACTTC.